Sequencing of this TCR beta chain was carried out in a study of T cells in Graves' hyperthyroidism and ophthalmopathy. The overall study: Any treatment followed the collection of peripheral blood at initial diagnosis.

There were TCR beta CDR3 regions amplified from RNA transcripts. First-round RT-PCR of the TCR CDR3 relied on the HTBI primer set. TCRdb analysed the multiplex PCR reads with MiXCR anew, one entry per CDR3 protein. The table shows hundreds of thousands of distinct CDR3 sequences, with about 15% occurring only once. Points from the study as a whole: Most thyroid clonotypes expanded above 0.001 were also detected in blood.

The length of the CDR3 is 20 residues. Trimming cost V 1 base and J 0 bases, with 21 bases left between them. The germline V gene has CDR1 MGHRA and CDR2 YSYEKL. Every diagnosis used clinical symptoms, serum thyroxine and TRAb, thyroid ultrasound and orbital computed tomography. The authors took PBMCs from 10 ml fresh peripheral blood. As for this clonotype: The antigen is unknown.

The specimen was blood. V usage is TRBV4-1 and J usage is TRBJ1-4, with a possible D match to TRBD1 (6 bases). This clonotype was obtained from a woman younger than 45 with Graves' hyperthyroidism that later progressed to Graves' ophthalmopathy. CDR3 in DNA: TGCGCCAGCAGCCAAGTTCTTGGTTCGGGACACCTTGCAACTAATGAAAAACTGTTTTTT. It codes for CASSQVLGSGHLATNEKLFF.